This TCR beta chain was recorded in a study of identical twins. TCRdb fed the 5' RACE reads into MiXCR, producing one record per CDR3 protein. The profile shows under 250,000 distinct CDR3 sequences, 7.5% of them singletons. General study points: Excess sharing between twins was weaker in beta out-of-frame sequences. Interpretation of the results relied on cross-sectional statistical analysis and not on following the same donors.

Regarding this clonotype: What it binds is not known.

Unmatched junction bases numbered 3, after V lost 1 base and J lost 4 bases. Germline V gives CDR1 SEHNR, CDR2 FQNEAQ (reference sequence). This CDR3 spans 16 amino acids. Everyone who gave samples was a healthy Caucasian. This sample also appeared in a second study, on yellow fever vaccine responses in identical twins.

The genes are TRBV7-9 and TRBJ2-1; TRBD1 matches 11 bases. Input material: CD8+ T cells sorted from blood. The receptor comes from a woman between 18 and 29 years old in good health. In nucleotides, the CDR3 is TGTGCCAGCAGCTTAGGGACAGGGGGCTTTTACAATGAGCAGTTCTTC. This gives the protein CASSLGTGGFYNEQFF.